Listed here are 10 T cell receptor beta chains from one sample, sequenced in a study of control samples from healthy donors and cancer patients. Using immunoSEQ multiplex PCR, the repertoire was profiled, and TCRdb retains in-frame clones only, with some absent. The sample lists 120,000 or so clones; over 75% were seen once. Material: blood. These receptors came from a man aged 35-49 years in good health.

The rearrangement links TRBV19 to TRBJ2-2, with TRBD2 identical over 9 bases. Germline CDR1 is LNHDA and CDR2 is SQIVND (reference sequence). This CDR3 contains 15 residues. The junction had 13 bases not matched to a gene; V was cut back by 9 bases and J by 8 bases. DNA for the CDR3: TGTGCCAGCCGGCGGGGGGGCCTAGTGGCGGGGGAGCTGTTTTTT. Protein product: CASRRGGLVAGELFF.

This chain uses TRBV5-5 with TRBJ1-5; a weak D match, TRBD1 (6 bases). The CDR3 has 13 residues. Looked up from germline, CDR1 is SGHKS and CDR2 is YYEKEE (reference sequence). Trimming took 1 base from V and 7 from J, leaving 9 bases between them. The CDR3 reads CASSLNRDQPQHF. DNA for the CDR3: TGTGCCAGCAGCTTGAACAGGGACCAGCCCCAGCATTTT.

The gene calls are TRBV7-9 and TRBJ2-1; 11 bases align to TRBD2. CDR1 SEHNR and CDR2 FQNEAQ come from the germline V gene (reference sequence). J was trimmed by 3 bases and V by 5 bases; bases with no gene match: 9. The CDR3 runs to 17 residues. The CDR3 nucleotides are TGTGCCAGCAGCCCTCTAGCGGGGGGTCGTCTCTACAATGAGCAGTTCTTC. As protein: CASSPLAGGRLYNEQFF.

The V and J genes are TRBV5-5 and TRBJ1-2, with 9 bases fitting TRBD1. V lost 5 bases and J lost 10; bases outside the gene matches: 12. From germline, CDR1 is SGHKS and CDR2 YYEKEE (reference sequence). The CDR3 has 14 residues. Written as DNA, the CDR3 is TGTGCCAGCAGGGAATACTTAAGACAGGGGGACTACACCTTC. Its protein is CASREYLRQGDYTF.

The CDR3 spells CATSLAGLTDTQYF. In nucleotides, the CDR3 is TGTGCCACCAGTTTAGCGGGACTCACAGATACGCAGTATTTT. The J gene is TRBJ2-3, the V gene TRBV24-1; 8 bases map to TRBD2. This CDR3 has 14 residues. From germline, CDR1 is KGHDR and CDR2 SFDVKD. The junction had 3 bases not matched to a gene; V was cut back by 6 bases and J by 2 bases.

As regards this clone: Additional DNA sequences in this sample encode the identical CDR3. V is TRBV29-1 and J is TRBJ2-2, with D possibly matching TRBD1 (5 bases). The CDR3 sequence is 13 residues long. Germline-derived CDR1 and CDR2 are SQVTM and ANQGSEA. The germline V and J ends were trimmed by 4 bases and 3 bases, with 9 bases remaining between them. CDR3 in amino acids: CSVGQGYTGELFF. The CDR3 DNA reads TGCAGCGTTGGGCAGGGTTACACCGGGGAGCTGTTTTTT.

V and J are TRBV5-4 and TRBJ1-1; D call uncertain. V shed 5 bases and J shed 3 bases, with 11 bases lying between them. The CDR3 contains 13 residues. Germline CDR1 reads SGHNT; CDR2 reads YYREEE (reference sequence). The CDR3 here is CASSSGRYTEAFF. DNA for the CDR3: TGTGCCAGCAGTTCTGGTCGGTACACTGAAGCTTTCTTT.

The genes are TRBV6-5 and TRBJ2-7, with no clear D. Germline V CDR1 and CDR2: MNHEY, SVGAGI. V lost 6 bases to trimming and J lost 3 bases, with 6 bases between them. CDR3 length: 11 amino acids. CDR3 coding DNA: TGTGCCAGCAGGGAGAACTACGAGCAGTACTTC. It encodes CASRENYEQYF.

In this sample, this clone turned up once. V and J are TRBV5-6 and TRBJ2-5, with a weak D call TRBD1 (6 bases). This CDR3 is built from 13 residues. The V end was cut by 2 bases, the J end by 4 bases, with 9 bases between. Looked up from germline, CDR1 is SGHDT and CDR2 is YYEEEE. Here the CDR3 reads CASSFRGGETQYF. CDR3 bases: TGTGCCAGCAGCTTCAGAGGGGGAGAGACCCAGTACTTC.

V usage is TRBV4-3 and J usage is TRBJ2-7, with D possibly TRBD2 on 5 matching bases. Trimming took off 4 bases at V and 3 bases at J, with 28 bases between the two ends. The CDR3 extends over 19 amino acids. Germline assignment: CDR1 LGHNA and CDR2 YSLEER. DNA of the CDR3: TGCGCCAGCAGCCCGGTAATCAGGACTTCTTACTATAACTTCTACGAGCAGTACTTC. Translated, it gives CASSPVIRTSYYNFYEQYF.